This TCR beta chain was recovered during a study of blood T cell repertoires in COVID-19. At the level of the study: COVID-19 samples, acute and convalescent, were from the United States, Italy and Spain. Sources were T cells, B-cell-depleted T cells, or PBMCs; the material itself was cDNA or gDNA.

In germline, CDR1 is DFQATT, CDR2 SNEGSKA (reference sequence). Trimming removed 3 bases from V and 4 bases from J; junction bases left unmatched: 7. The CDR3 runs to 14 residues. In the authors' workflow: For nucleated cells, counts were estimated from reference gene primer amplification. Measured with immunoSEQ multiplex PCR; TCRdb has only the in-frame clones, and not every one. V, J and clone size were drawn from that table, and D and trimming were deduced from the DNA. The sample holds 250,000 to 350,000 clones, 90% seen once. Seattle-derived patients entered the study during active infection and were followed longitudinally.

The TCR comes from a woman aged 30 to 39 with COVID-19, enrolled during active disease. V is TRBV20-1 and J is TRBJ2-5, with 8 bases lining up with TRBD2. The sample consisted of peripheral blood. CDR3 bases: TGCAGTGCTAGTACGGGAGGGCGGGGAGAGACCCAGTACTTC. This sequence encodes CSASTGGRGETQYF.